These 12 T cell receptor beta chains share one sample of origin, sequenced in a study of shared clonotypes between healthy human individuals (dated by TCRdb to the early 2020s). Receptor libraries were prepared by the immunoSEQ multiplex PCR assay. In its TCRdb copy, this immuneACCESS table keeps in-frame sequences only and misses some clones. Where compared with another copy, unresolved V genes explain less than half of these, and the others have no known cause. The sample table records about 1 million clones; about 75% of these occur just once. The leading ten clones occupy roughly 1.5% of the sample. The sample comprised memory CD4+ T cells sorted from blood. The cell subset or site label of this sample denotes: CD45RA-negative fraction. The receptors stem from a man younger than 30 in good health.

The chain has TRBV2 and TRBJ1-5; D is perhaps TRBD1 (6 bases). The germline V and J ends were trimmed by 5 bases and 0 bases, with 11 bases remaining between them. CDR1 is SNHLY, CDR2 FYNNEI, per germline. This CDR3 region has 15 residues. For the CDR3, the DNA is TGTGCCAGCAGTCTGGAGGGGGATAGCAATCAGCCCCAGCATTTT. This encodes CASSLEGDSNQPQHF.

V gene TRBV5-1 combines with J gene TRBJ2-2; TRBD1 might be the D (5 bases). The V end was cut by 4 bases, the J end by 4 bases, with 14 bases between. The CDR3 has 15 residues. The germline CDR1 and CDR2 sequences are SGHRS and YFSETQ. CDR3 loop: CASSVGRGGTGELFF. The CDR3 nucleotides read TGCGCCAGCAGCGTGGGAAGGGGTGGCACCGGGGAGCTGTTTTTT. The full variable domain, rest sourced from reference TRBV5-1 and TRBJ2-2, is KAGVTQTPRYLIKTRGQQVTLSCSPISGHRSVSWYQQTPGQGLQFLFEYFSETQRNKGNFPGRFSGRQFSNSRSEMNVSTLELGDSALYLCASSVGRGGTGELFFGEGSRLTVL.

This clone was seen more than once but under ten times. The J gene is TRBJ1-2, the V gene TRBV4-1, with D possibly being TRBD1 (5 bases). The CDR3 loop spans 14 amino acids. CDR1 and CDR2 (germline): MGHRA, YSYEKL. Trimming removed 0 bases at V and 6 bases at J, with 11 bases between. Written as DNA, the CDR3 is TGCGCCAGCAGCCAAGATTCCCCAGGGCATGGCTACACCTTC. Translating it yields CASSQDSPGHGYTF.

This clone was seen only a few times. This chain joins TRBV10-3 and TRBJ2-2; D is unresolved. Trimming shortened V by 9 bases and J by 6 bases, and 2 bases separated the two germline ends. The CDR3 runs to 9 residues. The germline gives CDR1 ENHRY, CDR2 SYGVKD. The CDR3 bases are TGTGCCATGGCCGGGGAGCTGTTTTTT. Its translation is CAMAGELFF.

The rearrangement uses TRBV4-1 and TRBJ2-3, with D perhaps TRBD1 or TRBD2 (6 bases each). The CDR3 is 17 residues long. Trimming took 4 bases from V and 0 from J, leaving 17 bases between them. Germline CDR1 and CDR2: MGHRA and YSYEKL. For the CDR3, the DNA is TGCGCCAGCAGCCGATCCAGCACGGGGGCAAGCACAGATACGCAGTATTTT. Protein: CASSRSSTGASTDTQYF.

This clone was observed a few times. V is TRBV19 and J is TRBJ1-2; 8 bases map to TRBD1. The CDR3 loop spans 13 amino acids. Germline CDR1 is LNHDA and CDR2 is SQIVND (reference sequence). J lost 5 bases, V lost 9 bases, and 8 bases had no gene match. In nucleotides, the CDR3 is TGTGCCAGCTCGACAGGGGATCGGTATGGCTACACCTTC. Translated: CASSTGDRYGYTF.

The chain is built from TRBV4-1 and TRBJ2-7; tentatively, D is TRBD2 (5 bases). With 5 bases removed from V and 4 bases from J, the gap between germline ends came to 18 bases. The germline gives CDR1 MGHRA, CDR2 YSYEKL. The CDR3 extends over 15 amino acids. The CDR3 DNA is TGCGCCAGCAGCTCGGGCATGGTAGCGACGTACGAGCAGTACTTC. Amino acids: CASSSGMVATYEQYF.

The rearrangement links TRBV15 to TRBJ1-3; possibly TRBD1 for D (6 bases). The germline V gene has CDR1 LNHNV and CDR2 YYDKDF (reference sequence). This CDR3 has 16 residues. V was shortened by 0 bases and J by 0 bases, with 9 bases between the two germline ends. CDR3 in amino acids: CATSRDGQHSGNTIYF. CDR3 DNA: TGTGCCACCAGCAGAGATGGACAGCACTCTGGAAACACCATATATTTT.

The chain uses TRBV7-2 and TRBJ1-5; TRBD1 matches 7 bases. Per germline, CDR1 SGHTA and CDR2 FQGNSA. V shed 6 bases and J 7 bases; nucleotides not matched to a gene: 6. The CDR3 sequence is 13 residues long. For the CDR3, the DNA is TGTGCCAGCAGTACAGGGGATAGCCAGCCCCAGCATTTT. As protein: CASSTGDSQPQHF.

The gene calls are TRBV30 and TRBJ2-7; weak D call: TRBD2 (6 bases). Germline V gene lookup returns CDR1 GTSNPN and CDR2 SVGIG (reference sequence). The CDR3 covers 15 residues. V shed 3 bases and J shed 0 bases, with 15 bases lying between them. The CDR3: CAWSSTSWASYEQYF. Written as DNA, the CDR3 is TGTGCCTGGAGCTCTACTAGCTGGGCCTCCTACGAGCAGTACTTC.

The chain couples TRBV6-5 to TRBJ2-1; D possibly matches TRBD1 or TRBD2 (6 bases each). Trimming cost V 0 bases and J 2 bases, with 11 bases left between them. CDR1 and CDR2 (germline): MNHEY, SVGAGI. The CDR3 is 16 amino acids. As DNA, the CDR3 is TGTGCCAGCAGTTACTCAGGGGGGAGGCCCTACAATGAGCAGTTCTTC. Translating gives CASSYSGGRPYNEQFF.

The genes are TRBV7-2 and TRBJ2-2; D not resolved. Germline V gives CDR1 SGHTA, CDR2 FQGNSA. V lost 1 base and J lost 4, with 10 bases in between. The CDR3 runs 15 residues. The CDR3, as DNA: TGTGCCAGCAGCTTAGTGTCGCTACCCACCGGGGAGCTGTTTTTT. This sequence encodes CASSLVSLPTGELFF.